This T cell receptor beta chain originates from a study of cytomegalovirus exposure and HLA in healthy donors. The study, taken as a whole, reports: The study listed roughly 160 cytomegalovirus-associated TCR beta chains.

TCRdb keeps only in-frame clones here, not all; method: immunoSEQ multiplex PCR. This table holds 110,000 or so clones, about 83% found once. As concerns this clone: Its antigen remains unidentified.

The approximately 120-subject validation cohort, separate from the approximately 670-subject first cohort, included the donors. In germline, CDR1 is LNHNV, CDR2 YYDKDF (reference sequence). V shed 3 bases, J shed 7 bases, and the junction held 8 bases outside the gene matches. The CDR3 contains 14 residues. This clonotype originated in a woman in her thirties in good health and CMV-seronegative. Sequenced: PBMCs. The J gene is TRBJ2-7, the V gene TRBV15, with 8 bases matching TRBD2. The chain's CDR3 is CATSSAGTSGEQYF. The DNA of the CDR3 is TGTGCCACCAGCAGTGCCGGGACTAGTGGAGAGCAGTACTTC.